The T cell receptor (beta chain) under discussion was sequenced for a study of blood T cells in healthy people across ages. Whole-study findings and limits: TCR beta diversity correlated strongly with naive T cell percentage. Expanded clonotype changes were possibly confounded by unknown donor CMV status.

Isolating PBMCs gave at least 6 million of these cells per sample. This clonotype was detected only once. No antigen is known for it. With a J-beta primer mix and a sample-barcoded 5' primer, a second PCR ran about 7 to 12 cycles. TCRdb ran MiXCR on the 5' RACE reads and lists one entry per CDR3 protein. This sample has around 400,000 distinct CDR3 sequences, with 45% to 60% found just once. The CDR3 runs to 16 residues. Germline-derived CDR1 and CDR2 are DFQATT and SNEGSKA (reference sequence). The specimen was blood. The chain combines TRBV20-1 with TRBJ2-5; 10 bases agree with TRBD2. The J call may be in error: the DNA end matches TRBJ2-7 better. The receptor's source is a man between 60 and 75 years old in good health. The CDR3 nucleotides read TGCAGTGCTAGAGACGACGGACTAGCGGACCCCTACGAGCAGTACTTC. This sequence encodes CSARDDGLADPYEQYF.